Detailed here is one TCR beta chain. This specimen comes from a study of CD8 T cells in Susac syndrome. RNA was extracted with the RNeasy kit, and a quantity of roughly 0.5 to 1 ug was reverse transcribed using random hexamers. The amplification used immunoSEQ multiplex PCR on TCR beta CDR3; it spanned 54 Vbeta and 13 Jbeta. In TCRdb, the immunoSEQ multiplex PCR reads were re-called with MiXCR into one record per CDR3 protein. This table holds 150,000 to 160,000 distinct CDR3 sequences, around 96% found once. FACS enriched CD8+ TEMRA cells, while bulk CD8+ and CD4+ were negatively isolated. Sequenced input: CD8+ T cells from PBMCs. This TCR was recovered from a human donor with multiple sclerosis.

As DNA, the CDR3 is TGTGCCAGCAGCGTAGCTTCGGATACGCAGTATTTT. Protein sequence: CASSVASDTQYF. The chain recombines TRBV9 with TRBJ2-3; D call uncertain. V was trimmed by 0 bases and J by 6 bases, leaving 5 bases between them. Per germline, CDR1 SGDLS and CDR2 YYNGEE. The CDR3 is made up of 12 amino acids.